The 2 T cell receptor beta chains in this list originate from one sample, sequenced in a study of T-cell memory formation after mild COVID-19. From the 5' RACE reads, TCRdb called clonotypes with MiXCR, one entry per CDR3 protein. The table includes around 310,000 distinct CDR3 sequences, 20% to 25% detected once. Sequencing used PBMCs or a T cell subset sorted from them (not recorded which). The receptor source for this set is a man aged 18 to 30 who had mild COVID-19 (a few samples of this study predate the infection). Cell type and time point are not known.

This clonotype was picked up a small number of times. The CDR3 here is CASSHYRGSGELFF. The CDR3 DNA follows: TGCGCCAGCAGCCATTACAGGGGATCCGGGGAGCTGTTTTTT. The chain employs TRBV4-1 and TRBJ2-2; 7 bases line up with TRBD1. Germline V gene data show CDR1 as MGHRA and CDR2 as YSYEKL. Germline trimming cut 3 bases from V and 6 bases from J; bases unmatched to any gene: 4. The CDR3 has 14 residues.

The chain uses TRBV5-5 and TRBJ2-7; 7 positions agree with TRBD1. Unmatched junction bases numbered 6, after V lost 4 bases and J lost 2 bases. CDR3 length: 14 amino acids. Germline CDR1 SGHKS, CDR2 YYEKEE (reference sequence). CDR3 coding DNA: TGTGCCAGCAGCCGGGACAGATTAACCTACGAGCAGTACGTC. This codes for CASSRDRLTYEQYV.